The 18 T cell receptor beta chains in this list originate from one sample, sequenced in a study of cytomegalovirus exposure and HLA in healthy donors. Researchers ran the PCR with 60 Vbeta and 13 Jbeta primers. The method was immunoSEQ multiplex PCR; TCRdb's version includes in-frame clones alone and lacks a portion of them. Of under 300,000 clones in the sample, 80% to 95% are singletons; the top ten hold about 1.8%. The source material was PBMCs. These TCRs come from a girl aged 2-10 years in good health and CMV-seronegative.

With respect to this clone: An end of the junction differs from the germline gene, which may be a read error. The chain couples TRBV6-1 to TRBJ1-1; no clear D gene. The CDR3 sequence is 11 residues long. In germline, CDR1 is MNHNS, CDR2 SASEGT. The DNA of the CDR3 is TGTGCCAGCAACCAGAACAGTGAAGCTTTCTTT. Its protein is CASNQNSEAFF.

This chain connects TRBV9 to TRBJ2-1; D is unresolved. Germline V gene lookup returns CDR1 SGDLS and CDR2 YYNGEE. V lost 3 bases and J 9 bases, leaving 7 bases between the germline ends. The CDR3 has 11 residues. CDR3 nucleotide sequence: TGTGCCAGCAGCGCCCGAGTTGAGCAGTTCTTC. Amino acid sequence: CASSARVEQFF.

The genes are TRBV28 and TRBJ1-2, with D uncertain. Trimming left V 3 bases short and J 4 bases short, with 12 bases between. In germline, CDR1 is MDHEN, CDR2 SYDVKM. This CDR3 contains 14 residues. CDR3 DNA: TGTGCCAGCAGTTTCCCAGATTCAGTCTATGGCTACACCTTC. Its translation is CASSFPDSVYGYTF.

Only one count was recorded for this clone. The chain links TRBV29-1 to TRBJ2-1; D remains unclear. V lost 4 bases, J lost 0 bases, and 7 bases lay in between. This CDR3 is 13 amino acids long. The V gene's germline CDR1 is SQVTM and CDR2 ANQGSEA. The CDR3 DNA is TGCAGCGTTGTCCCCAGCTCCTACAATGAGCAGTTCTTC. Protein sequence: CSVVPSSYNEQFF.

Here the CDR3 DNA reads TGCGCCAGCAGCTTTGGTGGGGGGGCGGGCAATGAGCAGTTCTTC. Protein product: CASSFGGGAGNEQFF. The chain joins TRBV5-1 to TRBJ2-1; D perhaps matches TRBD2 (7 bases). CDR3 size: 15 residues. Trimming pared 2 bases from V and 6 bases from J, leaving 15 bases between. The germline CDR1 and CDR2 sequences are SGHRS and YFSETQ.

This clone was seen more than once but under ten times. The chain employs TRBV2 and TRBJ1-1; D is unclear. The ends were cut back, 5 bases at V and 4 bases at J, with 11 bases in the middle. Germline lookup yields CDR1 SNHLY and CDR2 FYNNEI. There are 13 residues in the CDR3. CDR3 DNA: TGTGCCAGCAGTAATGCTCGGGGCACTGAAGCTTTCTTT. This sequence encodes CASSNARGTEAFF.

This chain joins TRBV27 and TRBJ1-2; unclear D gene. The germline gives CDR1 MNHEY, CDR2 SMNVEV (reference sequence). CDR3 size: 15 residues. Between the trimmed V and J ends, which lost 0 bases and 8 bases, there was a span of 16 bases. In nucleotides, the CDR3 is TGTGCCAGCAGTTTATCGAGCCAGATGCGGCGAGGCTACACCTTC. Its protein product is CASSLSSQMRRGYTF.

The CDR3 DNA reads TGTGCCAGCAGGGGGGTAGCGGAAGGGGACAATGAGCAGTTCTTC. Its protein product is CASRGVAEGDNEQFF. The chain joins TRBV2 to TRBJ2-1; D may be TRBD2 (6 bases). V was trimmed by 6 bases and J by 5 bases, leaving 17 bases between them. Germline V gives CDR1 SNHLY, CDR2 FYNNEI. This CDR3 spans 15 amino acids.

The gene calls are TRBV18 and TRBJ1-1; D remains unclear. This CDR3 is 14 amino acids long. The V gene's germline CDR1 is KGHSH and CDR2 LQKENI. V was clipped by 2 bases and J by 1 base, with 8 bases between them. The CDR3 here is CASSPSQANTEAFF. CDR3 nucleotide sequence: TGTGCCAGCTCACCAAGCCAGGCGAACACTGAAGCTTTCTTT.

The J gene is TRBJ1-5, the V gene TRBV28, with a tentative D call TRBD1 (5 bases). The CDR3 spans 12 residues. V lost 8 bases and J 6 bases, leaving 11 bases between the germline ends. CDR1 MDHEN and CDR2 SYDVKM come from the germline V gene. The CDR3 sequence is CASLLRGQPQHF. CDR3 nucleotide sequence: TGTGCCAGCCTACTAAGGGGTCAGCCCCAGCATTTT.

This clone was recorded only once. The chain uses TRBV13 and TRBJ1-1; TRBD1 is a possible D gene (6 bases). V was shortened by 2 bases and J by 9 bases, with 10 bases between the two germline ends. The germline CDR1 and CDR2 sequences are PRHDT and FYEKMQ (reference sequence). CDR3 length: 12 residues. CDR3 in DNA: TGTGCCAGCAGCTTACAGGGGCCTAAAGCTTTCTTT. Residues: CASSLQGPKAFF. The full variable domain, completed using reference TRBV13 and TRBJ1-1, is AAGVIQSPRHLIKEKRETATLKCYPIPRHDTVYWYQQGPGQDPQFLISFYEKMQSDKGSIPDRFSAQQFSDYHSELNMSSLELGDSALYFCASSLQGPKAFFGQGTRLTVV.

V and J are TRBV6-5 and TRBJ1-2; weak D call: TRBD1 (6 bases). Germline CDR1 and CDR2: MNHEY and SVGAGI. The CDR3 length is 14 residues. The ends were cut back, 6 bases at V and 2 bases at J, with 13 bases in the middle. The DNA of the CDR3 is TGTGCCAGCAGGAGGGGGTGGGGAAACTATGGCTACACCTTC. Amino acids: CASRRGWGNYGYTF.

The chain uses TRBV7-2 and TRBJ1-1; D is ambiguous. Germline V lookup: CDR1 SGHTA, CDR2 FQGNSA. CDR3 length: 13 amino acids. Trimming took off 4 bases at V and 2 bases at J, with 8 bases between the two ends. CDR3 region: CASSSGVNTEAFF. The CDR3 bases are TGTGCCAGCAGCTCCGGGGTAAACACTGAAGCTTTCTTT.

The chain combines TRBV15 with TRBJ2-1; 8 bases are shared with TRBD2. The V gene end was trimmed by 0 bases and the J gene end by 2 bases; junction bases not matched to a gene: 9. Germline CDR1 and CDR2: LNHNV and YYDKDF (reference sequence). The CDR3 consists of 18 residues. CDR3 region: CATSREGGGLAPYNEQFF. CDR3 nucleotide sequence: TGTGCCACCAGCAGAGAAGGGGGAGGACTAGCTCCCTACAATGAGCAGTTCTTC. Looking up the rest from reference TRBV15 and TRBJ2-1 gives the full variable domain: DAMVIQNPRYQVTQFGKPVTLSCSQTLNHNVMYWYQQKSSQAPKLLFHYYDKDFNNEADTPDNFQSRRPNTSFCFLDIRSPGLGDTAMYLCATSREGGGLAPYNEQFFGPGTRLTVL.

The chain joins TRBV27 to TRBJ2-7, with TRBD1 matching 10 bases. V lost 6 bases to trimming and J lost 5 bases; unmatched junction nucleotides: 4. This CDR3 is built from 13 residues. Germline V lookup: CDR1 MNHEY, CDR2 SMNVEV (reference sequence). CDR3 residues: CASRRQGAHEQYF. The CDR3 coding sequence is TGTGCCAGCAGACGACAGGGGGCCCACGAGCAGTACTTC.

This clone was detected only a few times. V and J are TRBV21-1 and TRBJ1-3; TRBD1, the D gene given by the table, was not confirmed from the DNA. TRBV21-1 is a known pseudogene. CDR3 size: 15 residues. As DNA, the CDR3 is TGTGCCAGCAGCAAACTCGGACAGGGTCTATACACCATATATTTT. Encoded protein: CASSKLGQGLYTIYF.

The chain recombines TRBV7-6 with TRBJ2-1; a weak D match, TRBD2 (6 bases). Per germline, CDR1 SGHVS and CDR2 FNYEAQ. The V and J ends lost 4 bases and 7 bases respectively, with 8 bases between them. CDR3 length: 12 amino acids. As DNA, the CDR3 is TGTGCCAGCAGCTCACTAGCTAATGAGCAGTTCTTC. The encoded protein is CASSSLANEQFF.

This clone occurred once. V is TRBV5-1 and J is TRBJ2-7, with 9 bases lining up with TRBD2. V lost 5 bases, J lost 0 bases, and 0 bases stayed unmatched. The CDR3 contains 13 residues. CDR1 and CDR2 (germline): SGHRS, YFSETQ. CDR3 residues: CASRLAGSYEQYF. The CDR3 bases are TGCGCCAGCAGACTAGCGGGCTCCTACGAGCAGTACTTC.